A single sample gave rise to the 20 T cell receptor beta chains below, sequenced in a study of blood T cell repertoires in COVID-19. Assay used: immunoSEQ multiplex PCR; TCRdb lists only in-frame clones, some missing. The data show 84,000 or so clones, 83% seen once. The sample consisted of peripheral blood. The origin of the receptors is a woman older than 75 with acute or convalescent COVID-19.

The rearrangement joins TRBV5-6 to TRBJ2-5, with D hard to call. V lost 3 bases and J lost 5, with 8 bases in between. Germline V CDR1 and CDR2: SGHDT, YYEEEE. The CDR3 is 12 amino acids. The CDR3 region has the DNA TGTGCCAGCAGCTCCTCCCGGGAGACCCAGTACTTC. The encoded protein is CASSSSRETQYF.

The V gene is TRBV10-3, the J gene TRBJ2-6; maybe TRBD1 (6 bases). Trimming left V 3 bases short and J 7 bases short, with 13 bases between. Germline V gene data show CDR1 as ENHRY and CDR2 as SYGVKD. This CDR3 comprises 15 residues. DNA of the CDR3: TGTGCCATCAGTGATGGACAGCCCCCAGCCAACGTCCTGACTTTC. Protein sequence: CAISDGQPPANVLTF.

With regard to this clone: At one boundary the junction diverges from the germline segment, which might be a read error. The rearrangement joins TRBV9 to TRBJ2-7, with TRBD2 matching over 7 bases. Per the germline V gene, CDR1 is SGDLS and CDR2 is YYNGEE. The length of the CDR3 is 15 residues. The CDR3 loop is CASSVGPGGSYEQYF. CDR3 nucleotide sequence: TGTGCCAGCAGTGTAGGGCCGGGGGGCTCCTACGAGCAGTACTTC.

This rearrangement joins TRBV19 to TRBJ2-5, with a tentative D call TRBD2 (5 bases). V dropped 6 bases and J dropped 0 bases, with 8 bases sitting between them. Looked up from germline, CDR1 is LNHDA and CDR2 is SQIVND (reference sequence). The CDR3 covers 13 residues. The CDR3 coding sequence is TGTGCCAGTAGGAGCGGTAACCAAGAGACCCAGTACTTC. Its protein product is CASRSGNQETQYF.

The V gene is TRBV9, the J gene TRBJ2-2, with 10 nucleotides matching TRBD1. CDR1 and CDR2 from the germline V gene are SGDLS and YYNGEE. After removal of 0 bases from V and 6 bases from J, the junction contained 2 bases not matched to a gene. The CDR3 totals 15 residues. CDR3 sequence: CASSVVDRGPGELFF. The CDR3 bases are TGTGCCAGCAGCGTAGTTGACAGGGGGCCCGGGGAGCTGTTTTTT. Together with reference TRBV9 and TRBJ2-2, the CDR3 gives the full variable domain: DSGVTQTPKHLITATGQRVTLRCSPRSGDLSVYWYQQSLDQGLQFLIQYYNGEERAKGNILERFSAQQFPDLHSELNLSSLELGDSALYFCASSVVDRGPGELFFGEGSRLTVL.

This chain connects TRBV20-1 to TRBJ2-1; D perhaps matches TRBD1 (5 bases). The V and J ends lost 3 bases and 1 base respectively, with 16 bases between them. The CDR3 has 16 residues. CDR1 is DFQATT, CDR2 SNEGSKA, per germline (reference sequence). In DNA, the CDR3 is TGCAGTGCTAGTGCAGTTGGGGCCCCGTCCTACAATGAGCAGTTCTTC. Encoded protein: CSASAVGAPSYNEQFF.

This clone was counted a few times. V gene TRBV27 combines with J gene TRBJ2-7; D might be TRBD1 (7 bases). The CDR3 runs 16 residues. Trimming removed 4 bases from V and 3 bases from J, with 19 bases in between. Germline CDR1 MNHEY, CDR2 SMNVEV (reference sequence). CDR3 sequence (DNA): TGTGCCAGCAGTTCCCCGCAGGGGGGACTGAGCTACGAGCAGTACTTC. Translated, it gives CASSSPQGGLSYEQYF.

The CDR3 coding sequence is TGTGCCAGCAGTGCCCCCGGGACAGGGGGGACTGAAGCTTTCTTT. Translating it yields CASSAPGTGGTEAFF. This chain joins TRBV2 and TRBJ1-1; TRBD1 aligns across 11 bases. The germline V gene has CDR1 SNHLY and CDR2 FYNNEI. The CDR3 runs 15 residues. The V segment lost 4 bases and the J segment 5 bases; nucleotides outside the gene matches: 6.

The chain uses TRBV24-1 and TRBJ2-2, with D hard to call. Germline CDR1 is KGHDR and CDR2 is SFDVKD. The germline V and J ends were trimmed by 4 bases and 5 bases, with 7 bases remaining between them. CDR3 length equals 13 residues. In nucleotides, the CDR3 is TGTGCCACCAGTGAAAGTAGTACCGGGGAGCTGTTTTTT. Encoded protein: CATSESSTGELFF.

The rearrangement uses TRBV3-1 (or the pseudogene TRBV3-2) and TRBJ2-3; 9 positions agree with TRBD1. Unmatched junction bases numbered 8, after V lost 4 bases and J lost 3 bases. This CDR3 comprises 16 residues. Germline CDR1 LGHDT, CDR2 YNNKEL (reference sequence). CDR3 DNA: TGTGCCAGCAGCCTCGCCACAGGGGGCGGTACAGATACGCAGTATTTT. Amino acids: CASSLATGGGTDTQYF.

The chain carries TRBV11-2 and TRBJ2-1; 9 positions match TRBD2. Trimming removed 5 bases from V and 0 bases from J; junction bases left unmatched: 11. Germline CDR1 SGHAT, CDR2 FQNNGV. The CDR3 runs to 18 residues. The CDR3 is CASSHVTSGFSSYNEQFF. As DNA, the CDR3 is TGTGCCAGCAGCCATGTGACTAGCGGCTTTAGCTCCTACAATGAGCAGTTCTTC.

The chain has TRBV7-2 and TRBJ1-6; tentative D call: TRBD1 (5 bases). Germline lookup yields CDR1 SGHTA and CDR2 FQGNSA. Between the trimmed V and J ends, which lost 2 bases and 8 bases, there was a span of 13 bases. CDR3 length: 15 residues. CDR3 nucleotide sequence: TGTGCCAGCAGCTTATGGGGCAGGGAGGATTCACCCCTCCACTTT. This codes for CASSLWGREDSPLHF.

The V and J genes are TRBV19 and TRBJ1-6; a possible D gene is TRBD1 (6 bases). The V end was cut by 8 bases, the J end by 9 bases, with 14 bases between. The CDR3 runs to 13 residues. Germline V gene lookup returns CDR1 LNHDA and CDR2 SQIVND (reference sequence). The CDR3 loop is CASSDRETSPLHF. In DNA, the CDR3 is TGTGCCAGTTCGGACAGAGAGACTTCACCCCTCCACTTT.

This clone was seen many times. This CDR3 is CASSLRRTGRTEAFF. The DNA for the CDR3 is TGTGCCAGCAGCCTACGCCGGACAGGTCGCACTGAAGCTTTCTTT. The rearrangement joins TRBV28 to TRBJ1-1, with 7 bases lining up with TRBD1. The CDR3 consists of 15 residues. Germline CDR1 reads MDHEN; CDR2 reads SYDVKM. Germline trimming cut 6 bases from V and 4 bases from J; bases unmatched to any gene: 11. The whole variable domain, remainder taken from reference TRBV28 and TRBJ1-1, is DVKVTQSSRYLVKRTGEKVFLECVQDMDHENMFWYRQDPGLGLRLIYFSYDVKMKEKGDIPEGYSVSREKKERFSLILESASTNQTSMYLCASSLRRTGRTEAFFGQGTRLTVV.

The chain recombines TRBV15 with TRBJ1-1, with D unresolved. The CDR3 sequence is 15 residues long. Germline V CDR1 and CDR2: LNHNV, YYDKDF (reference sequence). V was pared by 5 bases and J by 1 base, with 14 bases between. CDR3 region: CATSPFLRENTEAFF. The CDR3 DNA reads as TGTGCCACCAGCCCTTTTTTGAGGGAGAACACTGAAGCTTTCTTT. Full variable domain (outside the CDR3, taken from reference TRBV15 and TRBJ1-1): DAMVIQNPRYQVTQFGKPVTLSCSQTLNHNVMYWYQQKSSQAPKLLFHYYDKDFNNEADTPDNFQSRRPNTSFCFLDIRSPGLGDTAMYLCATSPFLRENTEAFFGQGTRLTVV.

Only a few counts were recorded for this clone. The chain is built from TRBV7-8 and TRBJ2-6; 7 nucleotides agree with TRBD2. The ends lost 7 bases at V and 0 bases at J; junction bases unmatched: 9. The germline V gene encodes CDR1 SGHVS and CDR2 FQNEAQ. There are 17 residues in the CDR3. CDR3 amino acids: CASNLGGTRSGANVLTF. For the CDR3, the DNA is TGTGCCAGCAACCTCGGGGGGACCCGCTCTGGGGCCAACGTCCTGACTTTC. Looking up the rest from reference TRBV7-8 and TRBJ2-6 gives the full variable domain: GAGVSQSPRYKVAKRGQDVALRCDPISGHVSLFWYQQALGQGPEFLTYFQNEAQLDKSGLPSDRFFAERPEGSVSTLKIQRTQQEDSAVYLCASNLGGTRSGANVLTFGAGSRLTVL.

The CDR3 protein is CASSLVVSRRTDSSYEQYF. For the CDR3, the DNA is TGTGCCAGCAGCTTAGTCGTAAGCCGACGGACAGATAGCTCCTACGAGCAGTACTTC. The chain employs TRBV7-9 and TRBJ2-7, with a weak D call TRBD1 (6 bases). CDR3 length: 19 amino acids. Trimming removed 1 base from V and 0 bases from J, with 22 bases in between. Germline V gene lookup returns CDR1 SEHNR and CDR2 FQNEAQ (reference sequence).

This clone was observed a handful of times. The chain combines TRBV6-1 with TRBJ1-3; TRBD1 matches at 10 bases. Per the germline V gene, CDR1 is MNHNS and CDR2 is SASEGT. Trimming removed 3 bases from V and 4 bases from J; junction bases left unmatched: 9. There are 17 residues in the CDR3. CDR3 coding DNA: TGTGCCAGCAGTGAGTTGGACAGGGGGATATTAGGAAACACCATATATTTT. It translates to CASSELDRGILGNTIYF.

J is TRBJ2-7 and V is TRBV19; 9 bases match TRBD2. Germline CDR1 reads LNHDA; CDR2 reads SQIVND (reference sequence). Trimming took 3 bases from V and 5 from J; bases not matched to a gene: 5. This CDR3 is 14 amino acids long. The CDR3 is CASSISGRRNEQYF. In DNA form, the CDR3 reads TGTGCCAGTAGTATTAGCGGGAGACGAAACGAGCAGTACTTC.

This chain links TRBV5-1 with TRBJ2-2, with TRBD1 identical over 10 bases. This CDR3 is built from 15 residues. In germline, CDR1 is SGHRS, CDR2 YFSETQ. Trimming at V came to 4 bases and at J to 4 bases, leaving 4 bases not matched to a gene. This CDR3 is CASSGGQGGTGELFF. CDR3 nucleotide sequence: TGCGCCAGCAGCGGAGGACAGGGGGGCACCGGGGAGCTGTTTTTT.